This T cell receptor beta chain was sequenced during a study of T cell clonotyping in hematopoietic cell transplantation. Overall study findings and caveats: Without cell sorting, CD4 versus CD8 contributions remain unresolved. At the given depth, recipient repertoires were over 95% de novo clonotypes.

Repertoires were generated with immunoSEQ multiplex PCR, while TCRdb's copy carries only in-frame clones and drops some. The table has 14,000 or so clones, about 97% seen once. Samples: about 28 days before transplant, then days 30, 100 and 180 after. Details on this clone: Its antigen is currently unknown.

The germline V gene encodes CDR1 MGHRA and CDR2 YSYEKL. This CDR3 comprises 18 residues. With V trimmed by 0 bases and J by 8 bases, 10 bases remained unmatched. This sequence originates from a female patient in her fifties or sixties who had an allogeneic stem cell transplant from an unrelated donor, so T cells may come from the graft donor. Some clones in this sample may be carry-over from other donors' samples. This chain uses TRBV4-1 with TRBJ2-4, with 13 bases lining up with TRBD2. The source was peripheral blood mononuclear cells, collected 30 days after allogeneic stem cell transplant. The CDR3, as DNA: TGCGCCAGCAGCCAAGATATCACTAGCGGGAGGGCCACGGACATTCAGTACTTC. This translates into CASSQDITSGRATDIQYF.